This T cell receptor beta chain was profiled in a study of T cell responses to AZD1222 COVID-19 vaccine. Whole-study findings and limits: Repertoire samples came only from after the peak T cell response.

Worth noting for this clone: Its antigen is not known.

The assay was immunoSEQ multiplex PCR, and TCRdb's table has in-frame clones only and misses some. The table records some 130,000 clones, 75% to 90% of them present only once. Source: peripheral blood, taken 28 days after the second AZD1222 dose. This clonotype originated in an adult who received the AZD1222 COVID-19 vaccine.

CDR3 DNA sequence: TGTGCCAGCAGTCAGACAGGGGGCAATGGCTACACCTTC. Translating gives CASSQTGGNGYTF. The gene calls are TRBV25-1 and TRBJ1-2; 10 bases are a match to TRBD1. V gave up 5 bases and J gave up 6 bases; unmatched junction bases: 3. From germline, CDR1 is MGHDK and CDR2 SYGVNS. This CDR3 region has 13 residues.